This T cell receptor (beta chain) was recorded in a study of blood T cells in healthy people across ages. Regarding the study as a whole: Diversity was higher, and naive CD4+ cells more numerous, in long-lived donors than in aged donors.

It was with a sample-barcoded 5' primer and a J-beta primer mix that a second PCR of roughly 6 to 12 cycles was run. A template-switch adaptor containing 12 random nucleotides labeled each cDNA molecule. One entry per CDR3 protein, called by TCRdb with MiXCR from the 5' RACE reads. The data contain around 1,800,000 distinct CDR3 sequences, approximately 39% of them singletons. CDR1 and CDR2 from the germline V gene are SQVTM and ANQGSEA. The V gene end was trimmed by 7 bases and the J gene end by 4 bases; junction bases not matched to a gene: 9. CDR3 length: 14 amino acids. Points on this clonotype: Its antigen is as yet unknown.

The clonotype originates from a human donor in good health. Material for sequencing was blood. The chain recombines TRBV29-1 with TRBJ2-3; 9 bases agree with TRBD1. The CDR3 spells CSGKQGATADTQYF. For the CDR3, the DNA is TGCAGCGGGAAACAGGGGGCTACCGCAGATACGCAGTATTTT.